Listed here are 27 T cell receptor beta chains from one sample, sequenced in a study of CD8+ T cells in alopecia areata. Reverse transcription of extracted RNA yielded cDNA, which provided the sequencing template. The method was immunoSEQ multiplex PCR; TCRdb's version includes in-frame clones alone and lacks a portion of them. The table lists fewer than 110,000 clones, around 84% of them singletons. The treatment here: oral pan-JAK inhibitor, 5-10 mg twice daily. Sample: CD8+ T cells sorted from blood, taken at week 24, from a patient treated with tofacitinib. The receptors stem from a human donor with alopecia areata.

This clone was picked up one time. The chain links TRBV5-1 to TRBJ2-7; no reliable D call. The germline V gene encodes CDR1 SGHRS and CDR2 YFSETQ. V was cut by 4 bases and J by 7 bases, with 15 bases left in between. The CDR3 loop spans 13 amino acids. CDR3 amino acids: CASSHTLGFEQYF. As DNA, the CDR3 is TGCGCCAGCAGCCACACCCTGGGGTTTGAGCAGTACTTC.

The V gene is TRBV7-2, the J gene TRBJ2-1; 9 nucleotides agree with TRBD2. CDR3 length: 15 residues. V trimming: 2 bases; J trimming: 6 bases; junction bases outside the gene matches: 5. The germline V gene has CDR1 SGHTA and CDR2 FQGNSA. The CDR3 spells CASSLIRGGANEQFF. CDR3 coding DNA: TGTGCCAGCAGCTTAATTCGCGGGGGGGCCAATGAGCAGTTCTTC. The variable domain in full, completed from reference TRBV7-2 and TRBJ2-1, reads GAGVSQSPSNKVTEKGKDVELRCDPISGHTALYWYRQSLGQGLEFLIYFQGNSAPDKSGLPSDRFSAERTGGSVSTLTIQRTQQEDSAVYLCASSLIRGGANEQFFGPGTRLTVL.

This clone was detected once. The rearrangement joins TRBV14 to TRBJ1-2, with TRBD1 matching 9 bases. The CDR3 is 14 amino acids. The junction had 5 bases not matched to a gene; V was cut back by 5 bases and J by 4 bases. Germline CDR1 is SGHDN and CDR2 is FVKESK. The CDR3 here is CASSSGTGPYGYTF. For the CDR3, the DNA is TGTGCCAGCAGCTCCGGGACAGGGCCCTATGGCTACACCTTC.

The chain combines TRBV5-6 with TRBJ2-3, with D uncertain. The germline gives CDR1 SGHDT, CDR2 YYEEEE. The CDR3 is 12 amino acids. V lost 2 bases and J 3 bases, leaving 4 bases between the germline ends. The CDR3 DNA sequence: TGTGCCAGCAGCTTTGTAACAGATACGCAGTATTTT. This gives the protein CASSFVTDTQYF.

This chain joins TRBV7-9 and TRBJ2-3, with D possibly matching TRBD2 (6 bases). CDR1 is SEHNR and CDR2 is FQNEAQ in the germline V gene (reference sequence). V was cut by 1 base and J by 0 bases, with 11 bases left in between. CDR3 length equals 16 residues. CDR3: CASSLGASVSTDTQYF. The CDR3 DNA is TGTGCCAGCAGCTTAGGAGCTAGCGTAAGCACAGATACGCAGTATTTT.

The V gene is TRBV5-4, the J gene TRBJ2-2; 10 positions agree with TRBD2. This CDR3 spans 17 amino acids. V dropped 5 bases and J dropped 5; count of bases not matched to a gene: 12. Germline assignment: CDR1 SGHNT and CDR2 YYREEE (reference sequence). For the CDR3, the DNA is TGTGCCAGCAGTTCCTGGACTAGCGGCCTTGGGACCGGGGAGCTGTTTTTT. It is translated as CASSSWTSGLGTGELFF.

The rearrangement links TRBV29-1 to TRBJ2-4; D unresolved. Germline assignment: CDR1 SQVTM and CDR2 ANQGSEA. This CDR3 has 13 residues. The ends were cut back, 3 bases at V and 2 bases at J, with 8 bases in the middle. The CDR3 bases are TGCAGCGTTGAGTCGAGAACCAAAAACATTCAGTACTTC. Translating it yields CSVESRTKNIQYF.

The rearrangement uses TRBV9 and TRBJ2-1; D ambiguous. V lost 4 bases and J lost 5, with 4 bases in between. The germline CDR1 and CDR2 sequences are SGDLS and YYNGEE. This CDR3 contains 11 residues. CDR3 sequence reads: CASSRDNEQFF. The CDR3 DNA is TGTGCCAGCAGCAGGGACAATGAGCAGTTCTTC.

A remark on this clone: A read error may produce the germline difference seen at one junction end. The V gene is TRBV5-5, the J gene TRBJ2-7; D is possibly TRBD1 or TRBD2 (5 bases each). Looked up from germline, CDR1 is SGHKS and CDR2 is YYEKEE (reference sequence). The CDR3 has 12 residues. This CDR3 reads CASSLWDREEYF. DNA for the CDR3: TGTGCCAGCAGCCTATGGGACCGCGAGGAGTACTTC.

There are a few counts of this clone. The chain combines TRBV7-9 with TRBJ2-1, with a weak D call TRBD1 (7 bases). From germline, CDR1 is SEHNR and CDR2 FQNEAQ (reference sequence). The CDR3 is 15 amino acids. Trimming shortened V by 4 bases and J by 4 bases, and 14 bases separated the two germline ends. The CDR3 loop is CASSSRDSGYNEQFF. CDR3 coding DNA: TGTGCCAGCAGCTCCCGGGACAGCGGGTACAATGAGCAGTTCTTC.

The rearrangement links TRBV29-1 to TRBJ2-7; D is undetermined. This CDR3 region has 12 residues. V was shortened by 2 bases and J by 2 bases, with 7 bases between the two germline ends. Germline values: CDR1 SQVTM, CDR2 ANQGSEA. The CDR3 nucleotides read TGCAGCGTTGAAAGGGATCCCTACGAGCAGTACTTC. It is translated as CSVERDPYEQYF.

This clone was recorded a few times. The V call is TRBV4-1, the J call TRBJ2-3, with D perhaps TRBD2 (6 bases). From germline, CDR1 is MGHRA and CDR2 YSYEKL. The ends were cut back, 0 bases at V and 1 base at J, with 11 bases in the middle. The CDR3 loop spans 16 amino acids. The CDR3 DNA reads as TGCGCCAGCAGCCAAGAAGGGACGGGAGGCACAGATACGCAGTATTTT. Its translation: CASSQEGTGGTDTQYF.

This chain connects TRBV11-2 to TRBJ2-3; D may match TRBD1 or TRBD2 (5 bases each). From germline, CDR1 is SGHAT and CDR2 FQNNGV. Between the trimmed V and J ends, which lost 7 bases and 0 bases, there was a span of 11 bases. The CDR3 spans 14 residues. CDR3 in amino acids: CASTLWGSTDTQYF. The CDR3 DNA reads as TGTGCCAGCACCCTTTGGGGGAGCACAGATACGCAGTATTTT.

V and J are TRBV4-2 and TRBJ2-1; no definite D call. Germline V gene lookup returns CDR1 LGHNA and CDR2 YNFKEQ. The CDR3 covers 15 residues. The V gene lost 0 bases and the J gene lost 6 bases, with 12 bases spanning the gap. This CDR3 is CASSQDSGVVNEQFF. Written as DNA, the CDR3 is TGTGCCAGCAGCCAAGATTCAGGCGTCGTCAATGAGCAGTTCTTC.

The rearrangement joins TRBV7-9 to TRBJ1-1; possibly TRBD1 for D (6 bases). Between the trimmed V and J ends, which lost 5 bases and 1 base, there was a span of 17 bases. The germline V gene encodes CDR1 SEHNR and CDR2 FQNEAQ (reference sequence). This CDR3 is 16 amino acids long. CDR3 residues: CASSADRLGPNTEAFF. The CDR3 nucleotides read TGTGCCAGCAGCGCTGACAGGTTGGGGCCGAACACTGAAGCTTTCTTT.

The genes are TRBV29-1 and TRBJ2-7; TRBD1 aligns across 8 bases. The CDR3 is 15 residues long. CDR1 SQVTM and CDR2 ANQGSEA come from the germline V gene. After removal of 6 bases from V and 2 bases from J, the junction contained 12 bases not matched to a gene. The CDR3 reads CSVASWTGPPYEQYF. The CDR3 region has the DNA TGCAGCGTGGCGAGTTGGACAGGGCCCCCCTACGAGCAGTACTTC.

This clone was seen only once. The chain couples TRBV27 to TRBJ2-7, with D perhaps matching TRBD2 (6 bases). Germline values: CDR1 MNHEY, CDR2 SMNVEV (reference sequence). CDR3 size: 13 residues. Trimming stripped 3 bases from V and 6 bases from J, with 12 bases between. The CDR3 bases are TGTGCCAGCAGTTTTATGGCTAGCGCCGAGCAGTACTTC. The encoded protein is CASSFMASAEQYF.

This clone has more than one count but fewer than ten. The V gene is TRBV19, the J gene TRBJ2-2; D remains unclear. This CDR3 region has 13 residues. Trimming stripped 6 bases from V and 6 bases from J, with 11 bases between. CDR1 is LNHDA and CDR2 is SQIVND in the germline V gene (reference sequence). The CDR3 sequence: CASSPATSGELFF. The CDR3 coding sequence is TGTGCCAGTAGCCCAGCGACCTCCGGGGAGCTGTTTTTT.

The rearrangement links TRBV4-1 to TRBJ1-5; 8 bases align to TRBD1. The CDR3 is made up of 15 amino acids. CDR1 MGHRA and CDR2 YSYEKL come from the germline V gene. The V segment lost 4 bases and the J segment 9 bases; nucleotides outside the gene matches: 11. The CDR3 DNA reads TGCGCCAGCAGCCTCAACTCACAGGGGGTCAGGCCCCAGCATTTT. Translation: CASSLNSQGVRPQHF.

The chain has TRBV11-2 and TRBJ2-5; 10 bases fit TRBD2. This CDR3 is 17 amino acids long. J gave up 1 base and V 1 base, and 6 bases lay outside the gene matches. Germline V CDR1 and CDR2: SGHAT, FQNNGV. CDR3 protein: CASSLVLAGAFQETQYF. The CDR3 nucleotides are TGTGCCAGCAGCTTAGTCCTAGCGGGAGCTTTCCAAGAGACCCAGTACTTC.

The rearrangement uses TRBV9 and TRBJ2-1, with D hard to call. Trimming pared 4 bases from V and 6 bases from J, leaving 20 bases between. The germline V gene encodes CDR1 SGDLS and CDR2 YYNGEE. This CDR3 is 16 amino acids long. In DNA, the CDR3 is TGTGCCAGCAGCCCCCATAATAGGGCCAGACCCAATGAGCAGTTCTTC. Translating it yields CASSPHNRARPNEQFF. Full variable domain (remainder filled in from reference TRBV9 and TRBJ2-1): DSGVTQTPKHLITATGQRVTLRCSPRSGDLSVYWYQQSLDQGLQFLIQYYNGEERAKGNILERFSAQQFPDLHSELNLSSLELGDSALYFCASSPHNRARPNEQFFGPGTRLTVL.

The chain is built from TRBV27 and TRBJ1-1; D is ambiguous. This CDR3 has 14 residues. Germline V gives CDR1 MNHEY, CDR2 SMNVEV (reference sequence). V gave up 2 bases and J gave up 5 bases, with 12 bases separating them. CDR3 loop: CASSLGPLGTEAFF. The CDR3 region has the DNA TGTGCCAGCAGTTTAGGTCCTCTGGGGACTGAAGCTTTCTTT.

The gene calls are TRBV5-1 and TRBJ2-2; D is uncertain. The CDR3 sequence is 15 residues long. Germline V gives CDR1 SGHRS, CDR2 YFSETQ. V dropped 4 bases and J dropped 1 base, with 11 bases sitting between them. CDR3 DNA: TGCGCCAGCAGCGCCGGTCCAGGGAACACCGGGGAGCTGTTTTTT. As protein: CASSAGPGNTGELFF.

The rearrangement uses TRBV13 and TRBJ2-7, with 11 positions matching TRBD1. The CDR3 is 14 residues long. From germline, CDR1 is PRHDT and CDR2 FYEKMQ (reference sequence). Unmatched junction bases numbered 6, after V lost 4 bases and J lost 7 bases. DNA of the CDR3: TGTGCCAGCAGCTCCGGGACAGGGGGTACTGAGCAGTACTTC. It translates to CASSSGTGGTEQYF.

The chain is built from TRBV14 and TRBJ2-7; TRBD2 matches at 7 bases. After removal of 1 base from V and 0 bases from J, the junction contained 6 bases not matched to a gene. The CDR3 totals 16 residues. CDR1 and CDR2 from the germline V gene are SGHDN and FVKESK. Here the CDR3 DNA reads TGTGCCAGCAGCCAAGTAGGCGGGGGTAGCTCCTACGAGCAGTACTTC. This codes for CASSQVGGGSSYEQYF.

The chain has TRBV5-6 and TRBJ2-7, with D possibly being TRBD1 or TRBD2 (6 bases each). This CDR3 contains 14 residues. Trimming took 0 bases from V and 5 from J, leaving 12 bases between them. CDR1 is SGHDT, CDR2 YYEEEE, per germline. The CDR3 DNA reads TGTGCCAGCAGCTTGGACAGGGAGGACCACGAGCAGTACTTC. Amino acids: CASSLDREDHEQYF.

V and J are TRBV7-9 and TRBJ2-7; D unresolved. Trimming stripped 5 bases from V and 3 bases from J, with 5 bases between. Per germline, CDR1 SEHNR and CDR2 FQNEAQ (reference sequence). The CDR3 is 11 residues long. The CDR3 DNA follows: TGTGCCAGCAGCGCCTACTACGAGCAGTACTTC. Amino acid sequence: CASSAYYEQYF.